This entry concerns a single T cell receptor (beta chain). Antigen: not known. This sample was taken from a study of cytomegalovirus exposure and HLA in healthy donors. Study conclusions and caveats: The authors confirmed in vitro that a few CMV-associated chains were specific for CMV antigens. Most observed TCR sequences were rare, whereas some public TCRs were detected in many donors.

Trimming cost V 3 bases and J 7 bases; bases outside gene matches: 7. The germline CDR1 and CDR2 sequences are MNHEY and SMNVEV (reference sequence). There are 15 residues in the CDR3. This PCR relied on a set of 60 Vbeta primers and 13 Jbeta primers. Measured with immunoSEQ multiplex PCR; TCRdb has only the in-frame clones, and not every one. Among over 100,000 clones listed, approximately 90% were seen once. The chain uses TRBV27 and TRBJ2-1; 9 bases agree with TRBD2. The sequence was collected from a woman aged 25 to 39 in good health and CMV-seronegative. Sequencing was done on a sample of PBMCs. The CDR3 reads CASSFGGGAGNEQFF. The CDR3 DNA is TGTGCCAGCAGTTTTGGCGGGGGGGCCGGGAATGAGCAGTTCTTC.